Shown below are 29 T cell receptor beta chains from a single sample sequenced in a study of T cells in Graves' hyperthyroidism and ophthalmopathy. TCR beta CDR3 regions were amplified from RNA transcripts. When the TCR CDR3 underwent first-round RT-PCR, the HTBI primer set was used. A single record per CDR3 protein comes from TCRdb applying MiXCR to the multiplex PCR reads. The sample contains about 180,000 distinct CDR3 sequences, over 15% of which appear only once. The specimen was blood. The receptors were sampled from a woman aged 50 to 60 with Graves' hyperthyroidism.

This clonotype was recorded many times. This chain joins TRBV5-1 and TRBJ2-7, with 7 positions matching TRBD1. V lost 2 bases and J lost 1; bases outside the gene matches: 3. Germline CDR1 is SGHRS and CDR2 is YFSETQ. This CDR3 comprises 14 residues. CDR3 region: CASSLQGTSYEQYF. As DNA, the CDR3 is TGCGCCAGCAGCTTACAGGGGACATCCTACGAGCAGTACTTC.

This clonotype was seen ten or more times. The chain has TRBV20-1 and TRBJ2-5; TRBD2 might be the D (5 bases). The CDR3 runs to 15 residues. Looked up from germline, CDR1 is DFQATT and CDR2 is SNEGSKA (reference sequence). V was clipped by 0 bases and J by 3 bases, with 14 bases between them. CDR3 sequence: CSARDWRAAEETQYF. CDR3 coding DNA: TGCAGTGCTAGAGATTGGCGGGCAGCTGAAGAGACCCAGTACTTC.

Many counts were recorded for this clonotype. The chain is built from TRBV6-1 and TRBJ1-1, with TRBD1 as a possible D gene (5 bases). Germline V gene lookup returns CDR1 MNHNS and CDR2 SASEGT. Deletions cut 5 bases from V and 0 bases from J, with 13 bases between. The CDR3 sequence is 15 residues long. CDR3 DNA: TGTGCCAGCAGTTCCACCTCACAGGTGAACACTGAAGCTTTCTTT. Encoded protein: CASSSTSQVNTEAFF.

This clonotype was found many times. In nucleotides, the CDR3 is TGCAGCGTTCTCCACCCGGGACAGGAGTACCAAGAGACCCAGTACTTC. This sequence encodes CSVLHPGQEYQETQYF. The chain is built from TRBV29-1 and TRBJ2-5, with 8 bases fitting TRBD1. CDR3 length: 16 residues. Germline V gene data show CDR1 as SQVTM and CDR2 as ANQGSEA. J was trimmed by 0 bases and V by 5 bases; bases with no gene match: 11.

This clonotype occurred many times. The rearrangement joins TRBV12-3 or TRBV12-4 to TRBJ1-2; D is ambiguous. CDR3 length: 11 residues. V lost 6 bases and J 5 bases, leaving 7 bases between the germline ends. The CDR3 spells CASSDRYGYTF. CDR3 DNA: TGTGCCAGCAGCGACCGTTATGGCTACACCTTC.

This clonotype has a count of ten or more. The chain joins TRBV7-9 to TRBJ1-2; 8 positions match TRBD1. The V and J ends lost 3 bases and 6 bases, in that order; junction bases with no gene match: 6. There are 14 residues in the CDR3. Germline-derived CDR1 and CDR2 are SEHNR and FQNEAQ (reference sequence). The CDR3 region is CASSFPDRGNGYTF. CDR3 bases: TGTGCCAGCAGCTTCCCTGACAGGGGAAATGGCTACACCTTC.

The genes are TRBV5-5 and TRBJ2-1; 12 bases line up with TRBD2. The CDR3 sequence is 16 residues long. From germline, CDR1 is SGHKS and CDR2 YYEKEE (reference sequence). Trimming cost V 3 bases and J 4 bases; bases outside gene matches: 5. CDR3 in DNA: TGTGCCAGCAGCTCGGGGACTAGCGGGCATTACAATGAGCAGTTCTTC. This gives the protein CASSSGTSGHYNEQFF.

The chain uses TRBV6-1 and TRBJ2-7; D possibly uses TRBD1 or TRBD2 (5 bases each). CDR1 MNHNS and CDR2 SASEGT come from the germline V gene. The CDR3 is 15 residues long. Trimming left V 6 bases short and J 3 bases short, with 18 bases between. Here the CDR3 DNA reads TGTGCCAGCAGGAACCACGGGGCCTCTTGCTACGAGCAGTACTTC. Translated, it gives CASRNHGASCYEQYF.

This clonotype was picked up many times. The V call is TRBV28, the J call TRBJ1-2; 7 positions agree with TRBD1. Trimming took 6 bases from V and 8 from J; bases not matched to a gene: 6. CDR3 length: 12 amino acids. In germline, CDR1 is MDHEN, CDR2 SYDVKM. CDR3 bases: TGTGCCAGCAGCGTCACAGGGGCCGGCTACACCTTC. Protein product: CASSVTGAGYTF.

This clonotype was picked up many times. The chain is built from TRBV2 and TRBJ2-7, with D possibly being TRBD2 (5 bases). CDR1 is SNHLY and CDR2 is FYNNEI in the germline V gene. The CDR3 is 11 residues long. Trimming took off 11 bases at V and 4 bases at J, with 12 bases between the two ends. The CDR3 region has the DNA TGTGCCTTAGGAGGAGTTTACGAGCAGTACTTC. Translation gives CALGGVYEQYF.

This clonotype was observed at least ten times. V gene TRBV6-1 combines with J gene TRBJ2-2; tentatively, D is TRBD2 (6 bases). The CDR3 has 14 amino acids. Trimming removed 5 bases from V and 4 bases from J, with 11 bases in between. CDR1 is MNHNS, CDR2 SASEGT, per germline. CDR3 DNA: TGTGCCAGCAGTCAGACTAGTCGCACCGGGGAGCTGTTTTTT. Translation gives CASSQTSRTGELFF.

The table lists this clonotype with a few counts. This could be a read error, since a much larger clone is one nucleotide away. This chain connects TRBV19 to TRBJ1-3; maybe TRBD1 (6 bases). The germline V gene has CDR1 LNHDA and CDR2 SQIVND (reference sequence). The CDR3 runs to 15 residues. The CDR3 nucleotides read TGTGCCGGTAGTACCGACAGGTTCACTGGAAACACCATATATTTT. Amino acids: CAGSTDRFTGNTIYF.

This clonotype has a count of ten or more. This rearrangement joins TRBV7-2 to TRBJ2-5; 12 nucleotides line up with TRBD2. Germline values: CDR1 SGHTA, CDR2 FQGNSA. Trimming at V came to 1 base and at J to 9 bases, leaving 9 bases not matched to a gene. CDR3 length equals 16 residues. The CDR3: CASSLEGTSGLKAQYF. In DNA, the CDR3 is TGTGCCAGCAGCTTAGAAGGGACTAGCGGGCTCAAGGCCCAGTACTTC.

As DNA, the CDR3 is TGCAGCGTAGCCTTGGACAGGGTCGGTTCTGGCTACACCTTC. This codes for CSVALDRVGSGYTF. The chain employs TRBV29-1 and TRBJ1-2, with 8 nucleotides matching TRBD1. The CDR3 has 14 residues. V lost 6 bases to trimming and J lost 7 bases; unmatched junction nucleotides: 13. CDR1 and CDR2 (germline): SQVTM, ANQGSEA.

Ten or more counts support this clonotype. This sequence joins TRBV19 and TRBJ1-5, with no clear D. Per germline, CDR1 LNHDA and CDR2 SQIVND (reference sequence). There are 14 residues in the CDR3. V lost 8 bases and J lost 1, with 12 bases in between. The CDR3 sequence is CASREGPSNQPQHF. DNA for the CDR3: TGTGCCAGTCGAGAGGGTCCGAGCAATCAGCCCCAGCATTTT.

V is TRBV6-2 or TRBV6-3 and J is TRBJ2-3, with 10 positions matching TRBD2. The trim removed 8 bases at V and 2 bases at J, leaving 10 bases unmatched. The CDR3 totals 16 residues. Germline V gives CDR1 MNHEY, CDR2 SVGEGT. The CDR3 DNA sequence: TGTGCCAGCGTCAGCGGGAGGGCCGACTACACAGATACGCAGTATTTT. Amino acid sequence: CASVSGRADYTDTQYF.

This clonotype has at least ten counts. The gene calls are TRBV7-2 and TRBJ2-6; D call uncertain. CDR1 SGHTA and CDR2 FQGNSA come from the germline V gene. V was shortened by 4 bases and J by 2 bases, with 12 bases between the two germline ends. CDR3 length equals 16 residues. CDR3 sequence: CASSSTLGTGANVLTF. The CDR3 nucleotides are TGTGCCAGCAGCTCTACACTGGGGACTGGGGCCAACGTCCTGACTTTC.

This clonotype was detected ten times or more. This chain joins TRBV6-6 and TRBJ1-1; TRBD1 might be the D (5 bases). The V end lost 0 bases, the J end lost 5 bases, and 13 bases lay between the germline ends. CDR3 length equals 15 residues. Germline V gene sequence: CDR1 MNHNY, CDR2 SVGAGI (reference sequence). The CDR3 loop is CASSYSNWGVTEAFF. In nucleotides, the CDR3 is TGTGCCAGCAGTTACTCTAACTGGGGGGTAACTGAAGCTTTCTTT.

The chain joins TRBV7-9 to TRBJ2-1; D is undetermined. This CDR3 spans 14 amino acids. With 6 bases removed from V and 7 bases from J, the gap between germline ends came to 16 bases. CDR1 and CDR2 from the germline V gene are SEHNR and FQNEAQ (reference sequence). CDR3 DNA: TGTGCCAGCAGACGTTACCTCTCAGGAAATGAGCAGTTCTTC. Residues: CASRRYLSGNEQFF.

There are many counts of this clonotype. V usage is TRBV7-8 and J usage is TRBJ2-3, with D tentatively TRBD2 (6 bases). The germline gives CDR1 SGHVS, CDR2 FQNEAQ. There are 15 residues in the CDR3. V lost 5 bases to trimming and J lost 2 bases, with 14 bases between them. CDR3 loop: CASSPRTKPTDTQYF. The CDR3 nucleotides read TGTGCCAGCAGCCCCCGGACTAAGCCCACAGATACGCAGTATTTT.

Points on this clonotype: This clone may be a read error of a much larger clone one base away. The chain has TRBV11-2 and TRBJ2-2, with D uncertain. Germline CDR1 is SGHAT and CDR2 is FQNNGV. The CDR3 consists of 15 residues. Trimming took off 5 bases at V and 3 bases at J, with 13 bases between the two ends. The CDR3 nucleotides are TGTGCCAGCAGCCCCGCTCGGCATTACACCGGGGAGCTGTTTTTT. Residues: CASSPARHYTGELFF.

This clonotype was seen at least ten times. This CDR3 reads CASSYSRGNYTEAFF. The DNA of the CDR3 is TGTGCCAGCAGTTACTCCAGGGGGAACTACACTGAAGCTTTCTTT. The chain carries TRBV6-5 and TRBJ1-1; 7 bases fit TRBD1. The CDR3 is 15 amino acids. Germline loops: CDR1 MNHEY, CDR2 SVGAGI. V gave up 0 bases and J gave up 3 bases; unmatched junction bases: 4.

This clonotype was observed at least ten times. The V gene is TRBV13, the J gene TRBJ2-7, with D tentatively TRBD2 (5 bases). This CDR3 is 11 amino acids long. Trimming took off 3 bases at V and 5 bases at J, with 5 bases between the two ends. Germline-derived CDR1 and CDR2 are PRHDT and FYEKMQ (reference sequence). CDR3 nucleotides: TGTGCCAGCAGCTTGAGGGACGAGCAGTACTTC. Translating gives CASSLRDEQYF.

This clonotype was recorded at least ten times. This rearrangement joins TRBV6-8 to TRBJ2-7; 9 bases match TRBD1. This CDR3 is built from 17 residues. Germline values: CDR1 MNHGY, CDR2 SAAAGT. Trimming removed 8 bases from V and 0 bases from J; junction bases left unmatched: 14. In DNA, the CDR3 is TGTGCCAGCCTGGACAGGGGCCACCCCCAAAGCTCCTACGAGCAGTACTTC. Its translation is CASLDRGHPQSSYEQYF.

This clonotype has ten or more counts. CDR3 sequence: CASSPFGTGNQPQHF. Written as DNA, the CDR3 is TGTGCCAGCAGCCCTTTTGGGACAGGGAATCAGCCCCAGCATTTT. This chain links TRBV7-9 with TRBJ1-5; 9 bases are a match to TRBD1. CDR1 and CDR2 (germline): SEHNR, FQNEAQ (reference sequence). The CDR3 has 15 amino acids. Germline trimming cut 5 bases from V and 4 bases from J; bases unmatched to any gene: 6.

The CDR3 is CASSQQGQVNQPQHF. CDR3 coding DNA: TGCGCCAGCAGCCAACAAGGACAGGTCAATCAGCCCCAGCATTTT. This sequence joins TRBV4-1 and TRBJ1-5; 7 nucleotides match TRBD1. The CDR3 consists of 15 residues. CDR1 is MGHRA, CDR2 YSYEKL, per germline. With V trimmed by 2 bases and J by 3 bases, 4 bases remained unmatched.

This clonotype appeared many times. The gene calls are TRBV2 and TRBJ1-5; no clear D. This CDR3 region has 14 residues. The germline gives CDR1 SNHLY, CDR2 FYNNEI. V shed 4 bases and J shed 9 bases, with 16 bases lying between them. The CDR3 region is CASSAQEPPGPQHF. CDR3 in DNA: TGTGCCAGCAGTGCTCAAGAACCCCCCGGGCCCCAGCATTTT.

This clonotype was counted only a few times. This rearrangement joins TRBV9 to TRBJ2-2; TRBD2 agrees at 11 bases. V shed 1 base, J shed 5 bases, and the junction held 13 bases outside the gene matches. This CDR3 contains 19 residues. Germline V lookup: CDR1 SGDLS, CDR2 YYNGEE. The CDR3 loop reads CASSVKSSGGPMGTGELFF. The CDR3 coding sequence is TGTGCCAGCAGCGTAAAATCTAGCGGGGGGCCCATGGGAACCGGGGAGCTGTTTTTT.

This clonotype appeared many times. The rearrangement uses TRBV20-1 and TRBJ1-1; tentative D call: TRBD1 (5 bases). Germline V CDR1 and CDR2: DFQATT, SNEGSKA (reference sequence). This CDR3 is built from 13 residues. V lost 6 bases and J 1 base, leaving 12 bases between the germline ends. The CDR3 region has the DNA TGCAGTGCCAGGCGGGGGAGGAACACTGAAGCTTTCTTT. Translation gives CSARRGRNTEAFF.